The entry below describes one T cell receptor (beta chain). This record belongs to a study of blood T cell repertoires in COVID-19. Study summary: There were acute and convalescent COVID-19 samples, and they came from the United States, Italy and Spain. Sources were T cells, B-cell-depleted T cells, or PBMCs; the material itself was cDNA or gDNA.

Individuals aged roughly 18 to 95 years were recruited from around 22 US areas. Authors' analysis steps: By means of reference gene primer amplification, nucleated cell counts were estimated. Data came from immunoSEQ multiplex PCR; TCRdb stores just in-frame clones and leaves some out. That table supplies the V and J calls and clone size; D and trimming were determined from the DNA. The table has some 340,000 clones, 85% to 95% seen once. Material: PBMCs or T cells enriched from blood (not recorded which). This TCR was sampled from a woman in her twenties or thirties who had been exposed to COVID-19.

The DNA of the CDR3 is TGTGCCATCAGTGCTCTTAGCGAGGGGAACACTGAAGCTTTCTTT. Encoded protein: CAISALSEGNTEAFF. This chain joins TRBV10-3 and TRBJ1-1; D is unclear. This CDR3 region has 15 residues. From germline, CDR1 is ENHRY and CDR2 SYGVKD. The V end lost 4 bases, the J end lost 1 base, and 13 bases lay between the germline ends.